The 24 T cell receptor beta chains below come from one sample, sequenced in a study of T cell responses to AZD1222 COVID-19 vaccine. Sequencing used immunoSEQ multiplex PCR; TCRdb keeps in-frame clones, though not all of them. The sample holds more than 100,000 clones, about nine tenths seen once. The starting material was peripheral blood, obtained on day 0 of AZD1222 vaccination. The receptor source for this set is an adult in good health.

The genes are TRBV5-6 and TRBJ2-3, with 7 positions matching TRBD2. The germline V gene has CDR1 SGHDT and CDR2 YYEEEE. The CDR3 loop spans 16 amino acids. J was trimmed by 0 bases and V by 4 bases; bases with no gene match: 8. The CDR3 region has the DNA TGTGCCAGCAGCCTACTTCTAGCGGTCAGCACAGATACGCAGTATTTT. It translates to CASSLLLAVSTDTQYF. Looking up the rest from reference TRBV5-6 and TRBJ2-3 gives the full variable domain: DAGVTQSPTHLIKTRGQQVTLRCSPKSGHDTVSWYQQALGQGPQFIFQYYEEEERQRGNFPDRFSGHQFPNYSSELNVNALLLGDSALYLCASSLLLAVSTDTQYFGPGTRLTVL.

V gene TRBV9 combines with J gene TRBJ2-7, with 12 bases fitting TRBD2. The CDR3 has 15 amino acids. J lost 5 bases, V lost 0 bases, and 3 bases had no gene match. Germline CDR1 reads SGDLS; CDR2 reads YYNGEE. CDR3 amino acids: CASSVGLAGEHEQYF. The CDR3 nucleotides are TGTGCCAGCAGCGTAGGACTAGCGGGAGAGCACGAGCAGTACTTC.

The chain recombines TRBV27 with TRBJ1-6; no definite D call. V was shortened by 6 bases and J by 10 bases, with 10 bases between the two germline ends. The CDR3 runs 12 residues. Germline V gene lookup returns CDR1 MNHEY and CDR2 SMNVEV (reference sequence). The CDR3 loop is CASSRRESPLHF. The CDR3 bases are TGTGCCAGCAGCAGGAGGGAATCACCCCTCCACTTT.

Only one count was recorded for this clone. This CDR3 reads CASSLGLERPNEQFF. CDR3 nucleotide sequence: TGCGCCAGCAGCCTCGGACTAGAAAGGCCCAATGAGCAGTTCTTC. V and J are TRBV4-1 and TRBJ2-1; 7 bases align to TRBD2. The CDR3 runs to 15 residues. Germline V lookup: CDR1 MGHRA, CDR2 YSYEKL. The V gene end was trimmed by 4 bases and the J gene end by 6 bases; junction bases not matched to a gene: 9.

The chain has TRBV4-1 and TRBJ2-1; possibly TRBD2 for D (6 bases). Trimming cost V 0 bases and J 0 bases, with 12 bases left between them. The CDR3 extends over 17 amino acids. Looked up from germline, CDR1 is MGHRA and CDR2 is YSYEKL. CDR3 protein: CASSQEGGYSSYNEQFF. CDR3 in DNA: TGCGCCAGCAGCCAAGAAGGAGGGTACAGCTCCTACAATGAGCAGTTCTTC.

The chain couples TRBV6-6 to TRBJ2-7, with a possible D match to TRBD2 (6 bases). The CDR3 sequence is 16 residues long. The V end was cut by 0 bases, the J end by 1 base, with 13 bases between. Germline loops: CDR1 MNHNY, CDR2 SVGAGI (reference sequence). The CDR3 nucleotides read TGTGCCAGCAGTTACTCGCCCACTAGCTTTTCCTACGAGCAGTACTTC. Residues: CASSYSPTSFSYEQYF.

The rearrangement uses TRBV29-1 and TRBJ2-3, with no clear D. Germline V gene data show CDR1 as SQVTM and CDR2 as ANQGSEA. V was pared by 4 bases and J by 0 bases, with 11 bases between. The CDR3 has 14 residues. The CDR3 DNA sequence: TGCAGCGTTGGACCCCGGGCAAGCACAGATACGCAGTATTTT. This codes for CSVGPRASTDTQYF.

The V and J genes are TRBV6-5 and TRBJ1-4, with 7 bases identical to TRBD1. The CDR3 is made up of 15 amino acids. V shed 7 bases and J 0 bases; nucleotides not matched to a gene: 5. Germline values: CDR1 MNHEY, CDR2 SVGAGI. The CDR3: CASKPTGSTNEKLFF. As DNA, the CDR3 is TGTGCCAGCAAACCGACAGGGTCAACTAATGAAAAACTGTTTTTT.

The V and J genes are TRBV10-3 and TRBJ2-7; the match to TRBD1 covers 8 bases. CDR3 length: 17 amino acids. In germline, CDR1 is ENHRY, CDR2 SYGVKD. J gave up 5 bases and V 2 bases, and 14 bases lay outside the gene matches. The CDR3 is CAISELPPGQGFNEQYF. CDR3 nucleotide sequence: TGTGCCATCAGTGAGCTCCCGCCCGGACAGGGCTTCAACGAGCAGTACTTC.

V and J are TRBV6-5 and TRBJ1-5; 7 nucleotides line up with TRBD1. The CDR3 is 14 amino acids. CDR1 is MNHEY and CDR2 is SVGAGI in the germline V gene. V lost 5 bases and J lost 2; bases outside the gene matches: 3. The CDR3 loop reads CASSHRGGNQPQHF. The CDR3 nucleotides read TGTGCCAGCAGTCACAGGGGAGGCAATCAGCCCCAGCATTTT.

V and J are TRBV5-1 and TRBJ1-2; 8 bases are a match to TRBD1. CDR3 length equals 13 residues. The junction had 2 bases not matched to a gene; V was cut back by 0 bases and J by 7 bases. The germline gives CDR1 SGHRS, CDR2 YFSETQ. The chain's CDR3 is CASSLGQGIGYTF. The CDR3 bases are TGCGCCAGCAGCTTGGGACAGGGGATTGGCTACACCTTC.

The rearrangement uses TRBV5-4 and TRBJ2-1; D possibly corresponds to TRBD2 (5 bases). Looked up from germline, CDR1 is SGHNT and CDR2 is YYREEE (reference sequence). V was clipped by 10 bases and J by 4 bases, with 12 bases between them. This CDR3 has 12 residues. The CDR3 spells CALRGQYNEQFF. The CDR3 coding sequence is TGTGCCCTCCGAGGGCAGTACAATGAGCAGTTCTTC.

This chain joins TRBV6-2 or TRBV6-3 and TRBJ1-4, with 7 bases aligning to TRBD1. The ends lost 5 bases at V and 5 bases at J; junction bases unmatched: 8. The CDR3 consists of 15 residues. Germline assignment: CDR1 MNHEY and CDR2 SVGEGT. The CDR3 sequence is CASSLPTGRNEKLFF. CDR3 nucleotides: TGTGCCAGCAGTCTCCCGACAGGGCGAAATGAAAAACTGTTTTTT.

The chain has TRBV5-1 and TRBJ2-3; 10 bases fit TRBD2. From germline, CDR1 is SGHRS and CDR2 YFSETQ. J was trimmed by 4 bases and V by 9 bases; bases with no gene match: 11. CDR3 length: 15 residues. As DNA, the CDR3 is TGCGCCACCAAAGCGGGAGGGCCCGTCGCAGATACGCAGTATTTT. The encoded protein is CATKAGGPVADTQYF.

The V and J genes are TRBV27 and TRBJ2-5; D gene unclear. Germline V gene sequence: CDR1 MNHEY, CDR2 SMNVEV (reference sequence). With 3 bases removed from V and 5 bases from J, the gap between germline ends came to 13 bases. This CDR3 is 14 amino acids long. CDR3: CASSFLSGHETQYF. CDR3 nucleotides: TGTGCCAGCAGTTTCCTATCCGGGCATGAGACCCAGTACTTC.

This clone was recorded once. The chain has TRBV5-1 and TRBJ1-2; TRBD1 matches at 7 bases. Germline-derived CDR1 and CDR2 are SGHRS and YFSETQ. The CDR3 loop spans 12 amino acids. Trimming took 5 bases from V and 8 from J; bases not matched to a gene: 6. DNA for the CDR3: TGCGCCAGCAGGGAGGGGGCAGGAGGCTACACCTTC. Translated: CASREGAGGYTF.

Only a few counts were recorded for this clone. CDR3 loop: CASSLDPGTYEQYF. CDR3 coding DNA: TGTGCCAGCAGCTTAGATCCGGGCACCTACGAGCAGTACTTC. V gene TRBV11-2 combines with J gene TRBJ2-7; D is unresolved. Germline values: CDR1 SGHAT, CDR2 FQNNGV. The V end was cut by 0 bases, the J end by 2 bases, with 8 bases between. The CDR3 consists of 14 residues.

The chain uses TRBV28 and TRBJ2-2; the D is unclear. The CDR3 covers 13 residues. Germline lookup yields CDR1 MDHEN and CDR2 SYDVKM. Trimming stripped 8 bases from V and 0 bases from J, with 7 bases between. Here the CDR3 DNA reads TGTGCCAGCCGGCCGACGAACACCGGGGAGCTGTTTTTT. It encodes CASRPTNTGELFF.

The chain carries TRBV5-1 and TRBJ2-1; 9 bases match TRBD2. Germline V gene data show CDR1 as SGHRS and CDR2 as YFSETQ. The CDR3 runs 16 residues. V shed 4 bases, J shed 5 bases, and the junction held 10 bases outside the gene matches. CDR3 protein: CASSNQPSGVDNEQFF. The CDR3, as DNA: TGCGCCAGCAGCAATCAACCTAGCGGGGTAGACAATGAGCAGTTCTTC.

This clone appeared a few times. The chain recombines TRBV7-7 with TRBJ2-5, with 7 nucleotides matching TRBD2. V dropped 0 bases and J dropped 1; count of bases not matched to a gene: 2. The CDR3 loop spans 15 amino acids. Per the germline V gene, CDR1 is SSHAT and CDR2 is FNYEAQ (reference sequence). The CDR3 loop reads CASSLAGGIQETQYF. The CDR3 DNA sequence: TGTGCCAGCAGCTTAGCGGGAGGGATCCAAGAGACCCAGTACTTC.

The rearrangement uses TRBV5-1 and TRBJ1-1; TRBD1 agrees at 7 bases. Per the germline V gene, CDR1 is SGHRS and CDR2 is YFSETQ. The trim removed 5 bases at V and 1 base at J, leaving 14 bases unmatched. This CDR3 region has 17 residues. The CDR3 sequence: CASREGRGPTSNTEAFF. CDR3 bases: TGCGCCAGCAGGGAGGGTAGGGGGCCCACATCGAACACTGAAGCTTTCTTT.

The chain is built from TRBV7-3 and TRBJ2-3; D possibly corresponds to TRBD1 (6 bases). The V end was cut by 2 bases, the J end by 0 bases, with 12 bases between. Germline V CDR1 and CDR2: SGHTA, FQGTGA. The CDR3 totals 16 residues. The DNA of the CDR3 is TGTGCCAGCAGCTTAGGTAGAGGGGGTAGCACAGATACGCAGTATTTT. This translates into CASSLGRGGSTDTQYF.

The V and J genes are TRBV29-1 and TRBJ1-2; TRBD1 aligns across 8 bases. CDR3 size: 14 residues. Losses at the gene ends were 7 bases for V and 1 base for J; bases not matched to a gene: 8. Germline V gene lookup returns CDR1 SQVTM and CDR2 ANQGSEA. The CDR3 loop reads CSDADRDINYGYTF. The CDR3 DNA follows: TGCAGCGATGCGGACAGGGATATTAACTATGGCTACACCTTC.

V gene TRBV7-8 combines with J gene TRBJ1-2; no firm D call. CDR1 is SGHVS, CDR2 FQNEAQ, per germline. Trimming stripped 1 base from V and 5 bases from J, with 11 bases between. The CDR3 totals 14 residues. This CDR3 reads CASSLGSPGYGYTF. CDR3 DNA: TGTGCCAGCAGCTTAGGGTCCCCGGGGTATGGCTACACCTTC.